The 20 T cell receptor beta chains below were found in one sample sequenced in a study of T cells in Graves' hyperthyroidism and ophthalmopathy. TCR beta CDR3 regions were amplified from RNA. TCR CDR3 underwent first-round RT-PCR with the HTBI primer set. TCRdb reprocessed the multiplex PCR reads with MiXCR, giving one entry per CDR3 protein. Of roughly 720,000 distinct CDR3 sequences in the sample, 17% were seen once. Sequencing was performed on blood. These receptors originate from a man between 50 and 59 years old with Graves' hyperthyroidism.

This chain uses TRBV18 with TRBJ2-7, with 11 nucleotides matching TRBD2. V shed 3 bases and J 2 bases; nucleotides not matched to a gene: 3. The CDR3 extends over 15 amino acids. Looked up from germline, CDR1 is KGHSH and CDR2 is LQKENI. CDR3 DNA: TGTGCCAGCTCACCTACTAGCGGGAGACCCTACGAGCAGTACTTC. Translated: CASSPTSGRPYEQYF.

The V call is TRBV25-1, the J call TRBJ2-1, with TRBD2 matching over 15 bases. CDR3 length: 21 amino acids. CDR1 is MGHDK, CDR2 SYGVNS, per germline. After removal of 4 bases from V and 0 bases from J, the junction contained 13 bases not matched to a gene. CDR3 nucleotide sequence: TGTGCCAGCAGTGCCTCCCCCGGGACTAGCGGGAGGACGAGCTCCTACAATGAGCAGTTCTTC. Translated, it gives CASSASPGTSGRTSSYNEQFF.

This chain uses TRBV6-5 with TRBJ1-6; no firm D call. The V end was cut by 2 bases, the J end by 7 bases, with 12 bases between. The CDR3 length is 15 residues. Germline V gene data show CDR1 as MNHEY and CDR2 as SVGAGI. CDR3 sequence reads: CASSYGHNGNSPLHF. The CDR3 DNA sequence: TGTGCCAGCAGTTACGGGCACAATGGGAATTCACCCCTCCACTTT.

There are a few counts of this clonotype. The genes are TRBV10-1 and TRBJ1-4; 7 bases are shared with TRBD1. The CDR3 is 13 residues long. The ends lost 2 bases at V and 8 bases at J; junction bases unmatched: 2. CDR1 and CDR2 (germline): WNHNN, SYGVQD (reference sequence). The CDR3 loop reads CASSERGHEKLFF. The CDR3 DNA sequence: TGCGCCAGCAGTGAGAGGGGGCACGAAAAACTGTTTTTT.

This clonotype was observed many times. This chain connects TRBV6-1 to TRBJ2-5, with 8 bases lining up with TRBD2. The CDR3 is 15 amino acids. V lost 2 bases, J lost 0 bases, and 2 bases stayed unmatched. From germline, CDR1 is MNHNS and CDR2 SASEGT. CDR3 region: CASSELAGHQETQYF. The DNA for the CDR3 is TGTGCCAGCAGTGAATTAGCGGGACACCAAGAGACCCAGTACTTC.

This clonotype has at least ten counts. The gene calls are TRBV10-3 and TRBJ1-5; D remains unclear. Germline CDR1 reads ENHRY; CDR2 reads SYGVKD. The CDR3 covers 16 residues. Trimming took 0 bases from V and 0 from J, leaving 9 bases between them. The CDR3, as DNA: TGTGCCATCAGTGAGTCGGTAACAGATAGCAATCAGCCCCAGCATTTT. Amino acid sequence: CAISESVTDSNQPQHF.

The chain employs TRBV3-1 and TRBJ2-4; 8 positions match TRBD1. Trimming removed 3 bases from V and 9 bases from J; junction bases left unmatched: 4. Germline V CDR1 and CDR2: LGHDT, YNNKEL (reference sequence). This CDR3 has 13 amino acids. CDR3 amino acids: CASSQAQGGIQYF. CDR3 nucleotide sequence: TGTGCCAGCAGCCAGGCACAGGGGGGCATTCAGTACTTC.

This clonotype has more than one count but fewer than ten. This rearrangement joins TRBV6-1 to TRBJ2-1; D not resolved. The CDR3 runs 10 residues. Germline CDR1 is MNHNS and CDR2 is SASEGT. Trimming cost V 6 bases and J 13 bases, with 10 bases left between them. For the CDR3, the DNA is TGTGCCAGCAGCCTAGTCCCTCAGTTCTTC. Translating it yields CASSLVPQFF.

In its sample, this clonotype was seen many times. The rearrangement uses TRBV20-1 and TRBJ1-1; possible D gene TRBD1, 5 bases. From germline, CDR1 is DFQATT and CDR2 SNEGSKA (reference sequence). This CDR3 is built from 12 residues. Trimming stripped 0 bases from V and 8 bases from J, with 10 bases between. The CDR3 protein is CSARDGGKEAFF. The CDR3 nucleotides are TGCAGTGCTAGAGATGGGGGAAAAGAAGCTTTCTTT.

This clonotype occurred many times. The chain uses TRBV12-3 or TRBV12-4 and TRBJ1-1; D not resolved. The CDR3 sequence is 13 residues long. V lost 7 bases and J 0 bases, leaving 9 bases between the germline ends. CDR3: CASIESMNTEAFF. The CDR3 coding sequence is TGTGCCAGCATTGAAAGCATGAACACTGAAGCTTTCTTT.

This clonotype was counted at least ten times. The gene calls are TRBV7-2 and TRBJ2-7, with TRBD1 identical over 9 bases. CDR3 length: 15 residues. Germline V lookup: CDR1 SGHTA, CDR2 FQGNSA. V shed 6 bases and J 6 bases; nucleotides not matched to a gene: 12. The CDR3 is CASRKTGTGSFEQYF. The CDR3 DNA is TGTGCCAGCAGGAAGACCGGGACAGGGAGTTTCGAGCAGTACTTC.

The DNA for the CDR3 is TGTGCCAGCAGTGAATCCAGGGGGCTGGGCTATGGCTACACCTTC. Protein product: CASSESRGLGYGYTF. The chain employs TRBV6-1 and TRBJ1-2; TRBD1 matches at 8 bases. Germline CDR1 MNHNS, CDR2 SASEGT. V shed 2 bases, J shed 4 bases, and the junction held 6 bases outside the gene matches. This CDR3 comprises 15 residues.

Worth noting for this clonotype: A much larger clone is a single base away; this may be a read error. This chain links TRBV7-9 with TRBJ1-4; tentatively, D is TRBD1 (5 bases). There are 16 residues in the CDR3. Germline V lookup: CDR1 SEHNR, CDR2 FQNEAQ (reference sequence). DNA of the CDR3: TGTGTCAGCAGCCACGCGGCCCAGGGAGACGGTGAAAAACTGTTTTTT. It is translated as CVSSHAAQGDGEKLFF.

This clonotype showed up just a few times. The rearrangement joins TRBV19 to TRBJ2-1; D gene ambiguous. This CDR3 has 14 residues. Germline assignment: CDR1 LNHDA and CDR2 SQIVND (reference sequence). Trimming left V 5 bases short and J 10 bases short, with 18 bases between. In DNA, the CDR3 is TGTGCCAGTAGTCGTACTCGGACGCATCGAGAGCAGTTCTTC. This gives the protein CASSRTRTHREQFF.

A few counts support this clonotype. The chain recombines TRBV29-1 with TRBJ2-7, with 9 bases lining up with TRBD2. The CDR3 is 15 amino acids. The germline V gene encodes CDR1 SQVTM and CDR2 ANQGSEA. J was trimmed by 4 bases and V by 4 bases; bases with no gene match: 11. The CDR3 loop is CSVALMGSGGYEQYF. The CDR3 bases are TGCAGCGTTGCCCTTATGGGTAGCGGGGGTTACGAGCAGTACTTC.

This clonotype was recorded at least ten times. J is TRBJ2-7 and V is TRBV11-2; a weak D match, TRBD1 (5 bases). Trimming left V 2 bases short and J 0 bases short, with 14 bases between. Germline V lookup: CDR1 SGHAT, CDR2 FQNNGV. The CDR3 loop spans 16 amino acids. CDR3 nucleotides: TGTGCCAGCAGCTTACTCACAGGTACCTTCTCCTACGAGCAGTACTTC. Protein: CASSLLTGTFSYEQYF.

The chain joins TRBV5-1 to TRBJ2-1, with 8 bases identical to TRBD2. The germline V gene encodes CDR1 SGHRS and CDR2 YFSETQ. There are 13 residues in the CDR3. Losses at the gene ends were 3 bases for V and 8 bases for J; bases not matched to a gene: 4. The CDR3 DNA is TGCGCCAGCAGCTGGACTAGCTTCGATGAGCAGTTCTTC. It encodes CASSWTSFDEQFF.

This clonotype was recorded at least ten times. This chain uses TRBV7-9 with TRBJ2-3; a weak D match, TRBD2 (6 bases). The V and J ends lost 1 base and 2 bases respectively, with 13 bases between them. The length of the CDR3 is 16 residues. From germline, CDR1 is SEHNR and CDR2 FQNEAQ (reference sequence). The CDR3 nucleotides are TGTGCCAGCAGCTTAGATGGGACTCTGGACACAGATACGCAGTATTTT. Protein sequence: CASSLDGTLDTDTQYF.

The chain recombines TRBV28 with TRBJ1-6; D perhaps matches TRBD1 (5 bases). Trimming left V 5 bases short and J 5 bases short, with 10 bases between. This CDR3 contains 14 residues. CDR1 is MDHEN, CDR2 SYDVKM, per germline. The CDR3 DNA sequence: TGTGCCAGCAGTCCCGGGGGGGATAATTCACCCCTCCACTTT. It encodes CASSPGGDNSPLHF.

J is TRBJ1-4 and V is TRBV28, with D unclear. This CDR3 has 14 amino acids. Germline-derived CDR1 and CDR2 are MDHEN and SYDVKM. With 10 bases removed from V and 7 bases from J, the gap between germline ends came to 19 bases. CDR3 sequence reads: CATQTPGGVEKLFF. CDR3 coding DNA: TGTGCCACTCAAACCCCAGGAGGAGTTGAAAAACTGTTTTTT. Together with reference TRBV28 and TRBJ1-4, the CDR3 gives the full variable domain: DVKVTQSSRYLVKRTGEKVFLECVQDMDHENMFWYRQDPGLGLRLIYFSYDVKMKEKGDIPEGYSVSREKKERFSLILESASTNQTSMYLCATQTPGGVEKLFFGSGTQLSVL.